These 15 T cell receptor beta chains were sequenced from one sample in a study of T cell responses to AZD1222 COVID-19 vaccine. Only in-frame clones appear in the TCRdb table, and some are missing; sequencing was by immunoSEQ multiplex PCR. The profile shows some 90,000 clones, 70% to 90% of them singletons. The specimen was peripheral blood, collected 28 days after the second AZD1222 dose. The receptors shown here come from an adult who received the AZD1222 COVID-19 vaccine.

The V gene is TRBV19, the J gene TRBJ1-4, with a tentative D call TRBD1 (5 bases). The CDR3 spans 14 residues. Trimming took off 3 bases at V and 5 bases at J, with 10 bases between the two ends. The germline CDR1 and CDR2 sequences are LNHDA and SQIVND (reference sequence). The CDR3 spells CASSMQGVNEKLFF. CDR3 nucleotides: TGTGCCAGTAGTATGCAGGGTGTAAATGAAAAACTGTTTTTT. The full variable domain, completed using reference TRBV19 and TRBJ1-4, is DGGITQSPKYLFRKEGQNVTLSCEQNLNHDAMYWYRQDPGQGLRLIYYSQIVNDFQKGDIAEGYSVSREKKESFPLTVTSAQKNPTAFYLCASSMQGVNEKLFFGSGTQLSVL.

The J gene is TRBJ2-1, the V gene TRBV9; TRBD1 agrees at 9 bases. Germline loops: CDR1 SGDLS, CDR2 YYNGEE. CDR3 length: 14 amino acids. V lost 3 bases and J lost 7; bases outside the gene matches: 5. The CDR3 DNA follows: TGTGCCAGCAGCGCCGGGGACAGGGTAAATGAGCAGTTCTTC. Translation: CASSAGDRVNEQFF.

J is TRBJ2-6 and V is TRBV11-2, with no clear D. Germline V gives CDR1 SGHAT, CDR2 FQNNGV. This CDR3 spans 13 amino acids. The V end was cut by 6 bases, the J end by 4 bases, with 7 bases between. The chain's CDR3 is CASSLVGANVLTF. CDR3 DNA: TGTGCCAGCAGTCTGGTAGGGGCCAACGTCCTGACTTTC.

The chain employs TRBV20-1 and TRBJ2-7; no firm D call. Germline V gene lookup returns CDR1 DFQATT and CDR2 SNEGSKA (reference sequence). The CDR3 sequence is 9 residues long. V was clipped by 6 bases and J by 3 bases, with 3 bases between them. The CDR3, as DNA: TGCAGTGCGGGCTACGAGCAGTACTTC. Translated, it gives CSAGYEQYF.

In DNA form, the CDR3 reads TGTGCCAGTAGTATCCTGCAGGGGAGGGAGCAGTACTTC. The encoded protein is CASSILQGREQYF. This chain uses TRBV19 with TRBJ2-7; D could derive from TRBD1 or TRBD2 (6 bases each). CDR3 size: 13 residues. Trimming took 3 bases from V and 7 from J, leaving 13 bases between them. Germline CDR1 and CDR2: LNHDA and SQIVND (reference sequence).

The genes are TRBV10-3 and TRBJ2-3; TRBD2 aligns across 8 bases. The germline CDR1 and CDR2 sequences are ENHRY and SYGVKD. The CDR3 is 15 residues long. V shed 0 bases and J 1 base; nucleotides not matched to a gene: 0. The CDR3 spells CAISESTSGTDTQYF. Here the CDR3 DNA reads TGTGCCATCAGTGAGTCGACTAGCGGCACAGATACGCAGTATTTT.

This chain links TRBV10-3 with TRBJ2-7; TRBD2 matches 13 bases. The germline CDR1 and CDR2 sequences are ENHRY and SYGVKD. There are 17 residues in the CDR3. V lost 2 bases, J lost 7 bases, and 11 bases stayed unmatched. CDR3 protein: CAISEAGTSGTLWEQYF. CDR3 sequence (DNA): TGTGCCATCAGTGAGGCGGGGACTAGCGGGACCTTGTGGGAGCAGTACTTC.

The rearrangement links TRBV7-9 to TRBJ1-1; D unresolved. V lost 3 bases to trimming and J lost 8 bases, with 13 bases between them. The CDR3 spans 13 residues. Germline V gene data show CDR1 as SEHNR and CDR2 as FQNEAQ (reference sequence). The CDR3 here is CASSFLGVQEAFF. CDR3 DNA sequence: TGTGCCAGCAGCTTCCTTGGAGTACAGGAAGCTTTCTTT.

This clone was counted a single time. This sequence joins TRBV19 and TRBJ1-1; no clear D gene. Deletions cut 5 bases from V and 0 bases from J, with 7 bases between. Germline CDR1 LNHDA, CDR2 SQIVND (reference sequence). There are 13 residues in the CDR3. CDR3 coding DNA: TGTGCCAGTAGTGTTCAGGTGAACACTGAAGCTTTCTTT. Encoded protein: CASSVQVNTEAFF.

V and J are TRBV30 and TRBJ1-2, with D unclear. Trimming pared 0 bases from V and 4 bases from J, leaving 6 bases between. The length of the CDR3 is 12 residues. The germline CDR1 and CDR2 sequences are GTSNPN and SVGIG (reference sequence). CDR3 sequence: CAWSVVGYGYTF. CDR3 nucleotides: TGTGCCTGGAGTGTGGTCGGCTATGGCTACACCTTC.

The chain couples TRBV6-5 to TRBJ1-2; no clear D. The germline gives CDR1 MNHEY, CDR2 SVGAGI. Trimming took off 0 bases at V and 12 bases at J, with 17 bases between the two ends. There are 14 residues in the CDR3. The chain's CDR3 is CASSYSERSSGHTF. CDR3 nucleotides: TGTGCCAGCAGTTACTCAGAGAGATCAAGCGGGCACACCTTC.

This clone has a handful of counts. The chain has TRBV7-9 and TRBJ1-2; D remains ambiguous. This CDR3 contains 12 residues. Between the trimmed V and J ends, which lost 5 bases and 4 bases, there was a span of 8 bases. The germline gives CDR1 SEHNR, CDR2 FQNEAQ (reference sequence). The CDR3 DNA is TGTGCCAGCAGCCAAGGGTTCTATGGCTACACCTTC. This translates into CASSQGFYGYTF. The variable domain in full, with the rest retrieved from reference TRBV7-9 and TRBJ1-2, is DTGVSQNPRHKITKRGQNVTFRCDPISEHNRLYWYRQTLGQGPEFLTYFQNEAQLEKSRLLSDRFSAERPKGSFSTLEIQRTEQGDSAMYLCASSQGFYGYTFGSGTRLTVV.

The chain uses TRBV5-4 and TRBJ2-3; TRBD2 agrees at 14 bases. Germline CDR1 SGHNT, CDR2 YYREEE (reference sequence). V gave up 1 base and J gave up 9 bases; unmatched junction bases: 10. CDR3 size: 17 residues. The CDR3 nucleotides read TGTGCCAGCAGCTTGAAATCGACTAGCGGGGGGGCACGAACGCAGTATTTT. Residues: CASSLKSTSGGARTQYF.

CDR3 residues: CASSLVGLATDTQYF. The CDR3 region has the DNA TGCGCCAGCAGCTTGGTGGGACTAGCGACAGATACGCAGTATTTT. This chain connects TRBV5-1 to TRBJ2-3, with 10 bases that match TRBD2. The CDR3 runs 15 residues. Per the germline V gene, CDR1 is SGHRS and CDR2 is YFSETQ. V dropped 0 bases and J dropped 3; count of bases not matched to a gene: 1.

The rearrangement uses TRBV5-1 and TRBJ1-2; the D is unclear. Germline assignment: CDR1 SGHRS and CDR2 YFSETQ. The CDR3 is 12 amino acids. The ends were cut back, 4 bases at V and 7 bases at J, with 11 bases in the middle. CDR3 nucleotides: TGCGCCAGCAGCGACCTATTAGGTGGCTACACCTTC. Protein product: CASSDLLGGYTF.